Following are 11 T cell receptor beta chains from one sample sequenced in a study of T cell changes during pregnancy in multiple sclerosis. TCRdb's table, derived via immunoSEQ multiplex PCR, lists solely in-frame clones and lacks some. The sample includes 30,000 to 40,000 clones, approximately 91% of them seen just once. The source material was CD4+ T cells from peripheral blood mononuclear cells, sampled in the third trimester of pregnancy. Receptors were obtained from a female donor in good health, enrolled as a control in a pregnancy study.

The chain uses TRBV2 and TRBJ2-7; no firm D call. Deletions cut 6 bases from V and 5 bases from J, with 17 bases between. This CDR3 spans 14 amino acids. From germline, CDR1 is SNHLY and CDR2 FYNNEI. The CDR3 DNA reads as TGTGCCAGCAGGGAATTGCGGAGTAGAAACGAGCAGTACTTC. This encodes CASRELRSRNEQYF.

This clone was observed a single time. The rearrangement joins TRBV5-1 to TRBJ2-3; TRBD2 aligns across 9 bases. V was clipped by 4 bases and J by 0 bases; unmatched bases: 6. The germline CDR1 and CDR2 sequences are SGHRS and YFSETQ. The CDR3 length is 16 residues. CDR3 region: CASSKVAGASTDTQYF. The CDR3 DNA reads as TGCGCCAGCAGCAAAGTAGCGGGAGCTAGCACAGATACGCAGTATTTT.

V and J are TRBV6-6 and TRBJ2-1; TRBD1 aligns across 7 bases. V dropped 8 bases and J dropped 1; count of bases not matched to a gene: 5. Germline CDR1 MNHNY, CDR2 SVGAGI (reference sequence). The CDR3 is made up of 14 amino acids. In DNA form, the CDR3 reads TGTGCCAGCTCGACAGGGATGTCCTACAATGAGCAGTTCTTC. It specifies CASSTGMSYNEQFF.

The rearrangement links TRBV5-1 to TRBJ2-1; tentative D call: TRBD2 (6 bases). This CDR3 region has 12 residues. The germline V and J ends were trimmed by 7 bases and 7 bases, with 12 bases remaining between them. Per the germline V gene, CDR1 is SGHRS and CDR2 is YFSETQ. CDR3 DNA sequence: TGCGCCAGCGGACGACTAGGAAATGAGCAGTTCTTC. Translating it yields CASGRLGNEQFF.

The J gene is TRBJ1-1, the V gene TRBV2; D uncertain. CDR1 SNHLY and CDR2 FYNNEI come from the germline V gene. CDR3 length: 13 amino acids. Trimming removed 3 bases at V and 4 bases at J, with 9 bases between. CDR3 sequence (DNA): TGTGCCAGCAGTGACGGTCGCACCACTGAAGCTTTCTTT. Translation gives CASSDGRTTEAFF. Full variable domain (remainder filled in from reference TRBV2 and TRBJ1-1): EPEVTQTPSHQVTQMGQEVILRCVPISNHLYFYWYRQILGQKVEFLVSFYNNEISEKSEIFDDQFSVERPDGSNFTLKIRSTKLEDSAMYFCASSDGRTTEAFFGQGTRLTVV.

The chain couples TRBV30 to TRBJ1-5, with D unclear. The germline V gene encodes CDR1 GTSNPN and CDR2 SVGIG (reference sequence). V was trimmed by 2 bases and J by 0 bases, leaving 5 bases between them. CDR3 size: 13 residues. In nucleotides, the CDR3 is TGTGCCTGGAGTTCAGATAGCAATCAGCCCCAGCATTTT. Encoded protein: CAWSSDSNQPQHF.

The V and J genes are TRBV21-1 and TRBJ2-3; the DNA was not used to check the table's D call, TRBD2. TRBV21-1 corresponds to a pseudogene. The CDR3 spans 14 residues. CDR3: CASVPFPGGNTQYF. Written as DNA, the CDR3 is TGTGCCAGCGTCCCCTTTCCGGGGGGAAATACGCAGTATTTT.

This chain uses TRBV5-1 with TRBJ2-5, with D perhaps TRBD2 (5 bases). V shed 2 bases and J shed 5 bases, with 13 bases lying between them. This CDR3 is 14 amino acids long. From germline, CDR1 is SGHRS and CDR2 YFSETQ. In DNA, the CDR3 is TGCGCCAGCAGCTTCGGGCGAGGGTTGGAGACCCAGTACTTC. This sequence encodes CASSFGRGLETQYF.

This chain uses TRBV27 with TRBJ2-1; D gene ambiguous. Germline V gives CDR1 MNHEY, CDR2 SMNVEV (reference sequence). The CDR3 consists of 12 residues. Trimming took off 5 bases at V and 4 bases at J, with 6 bases between the two ends. Here the CDR3 DNA reads TGTGCCAGCAGTCCCGGTTACAATGAGCAGTTCTTC. Its translation is CASSPGYNEQFF.

This clone appeared a few times. This chain connects TRBV5-1 to TRBJ2-1, with D possibly matching TRBD2 (6 bases). Germline-derived CDR1 and CDR2 are SGHRS and YFSETQ. CDR3 size: 11 residues. Between the trimmed V and J ends, which lost 7 bases and 10 bases, there was a span of 12 bases. CDR3 amino acids: CASGREGEQFF. The CDR3 DNA reads as TGCGCCAGCGGGCGGGAAGGGGAGCAGTTCTTC.

This clone occurred once. The chain is built from TRBV27 and TRBJ1-2; TRBD1 aligns across 10 bases. The germline gives CDR1 MNHEY, CDR2 SMNVEV (reference sequence). V lost 6 bases to trimming and J lost 5 bases; unmatched junction nucleotides: 6. This CDR3 comprises 14 residues. CDR3 amino acids: CASSQPGQGYGYTF. CDR3 DNA sequence: TGTGCCAGCAGCCAACCGGGACAGGGGTATGGCTACACCTTC.